This T cell receptor beta chain stems from a study of beta chain features in type 1 diabetes (dated by TCRdb to between 2017 and 2018). Looking at the study overall: Mean age, gender distribution, total cell number and subset yield were not different between patients and healthy donors. In the study, recently diagnosed type 1 diabetes patients and matched healthy donors were compared on the TCRB repertoires of their sorted circulating CD4+ T cell subsets. Across all samples, fewer than 130 million sorted cells were examined, and cell number per subset correlated strongly with RNA yield. Regulatory and stem cell-like memory subsets were isolated from only 8 patients and roughly 8 healthy donors, whereas naive and central memory subsets came from all 30 or so donors.

On the study overall, not on this receptor specifically: Because cDNA was sequenced instead of genomic DNA, activated cells with high expression could be over-represented, although the groups did not differ in activation or CD3 levels. HLA sub-analyses involved small numbers of individuals, so any influence of HLA type on TCRB rearrangement remained unresolved. PCR may preferentially amplify shorter templates, but because patient and control samples were amplified and corrected together, any resulting skew would affect both groups equally. Type 1 diabetes patients showed a moderate but significant shortening of TCRB CDR3 length in all four CD4+ subsets. The naive, central memory and regulatory TCRB repertoires appeared to resemble one another more closely among patients than among healthy donors. At VDJ recombination sites, type 1 diabetes patients had fewer insertions and more deleted nucleotides, which implies abnormalities in thymic rearrangement.

In regard to this clone: No antigen is known for it. Base qualities are not provided; no much larger clone lies one nucleotide away.

The CDR3 runs 16 amino acids, cysteine and phenylalanine included. Of the read, only the CDR3 DNA is kept; its 48 bases are in frame from base 1. Trimming removed 7 bases from V and 4 bases from J; the gene matches leave 11 bases unexplained. Taken from the germline V gene, the CDR1 and CDR2 loops are MDHEN and SYDVKM. Each donor gave one peripheral blood draw, averaging approximately 120 mL, which was collected into heparinised tubes. A BD FACSAria II and a panel including CD45RO, CCR7, CD25, CD127, CD95 and CD27 were used to sort naive, central memory, regulatory and stem cell-like memory CD4+ T cells. Purity was above 95% for every sorted population. Right away, PBMCs were isolated by Lymphoprep density gradient centrifugation and were stained directly, with no culture step. So that batch effects would be minimized, each experiment stained and sorted samples in pairs, pairing one healthy donor with one patient.

The entire isolated RNA was reverse transcribed using the High Capacity cDNA Reverse Transcription Kit, and thus expressed TCRB transcripts were sequenced. Deep immunoSEQ sequencing was performed on naive, central memory and regulatory T cell samples, with an average of approximately 4 million total reads per sample. Sorted cells were lysed in RLT buffer, and RNA was extracted using DNase-treated RNeasy Micro or Mini kits according to cell number. Each cell subset was processed separately to prevent cross-contamination, with patient and healthy donor samples processed together. The immunoSEQ multiplex PCR was used to amplify TCRB sequences from cDNA, generating 87-bp fragments that spanned the CDR3 region. Sequencing of the amplicons was performed on the Illumina HiSeq platform. In the source study's methods: Synthetic template baselines were used to correct PCR bias computationally, reads within Hamming distance 2 were collapsed, and singletons that could not be merged were discarded. By aligning reads against IMGT, V, D and J genes, CDR3 length, and insertions or deletions at six rearrangement sites were assigned. Within each subset, clonotype counts were normalized to the number of sorted cells before true diversity and Gini coefficients were calculated with the tcR R package. The overlap coefficient, calculated on TCRB nucleotide sequences, was used to measure repertoire sharing. Out-of-frame TCRB sequences from naive cells were analyzed as a proxy for the pre-selection repertoire. Entries here come from immuneACCESS through TCRdb and include only in-frame sequences with V and J called. Some clones fail to appear in such tables; in the studies checked, an unresolved V gene covers under half of the shortfall, and the cause of the remainder is unknown. The DNA was the basis for D and trimming; V, J and clone size are from that table. This sample comprises approximately 730,000 clones, roughly an eighth of them detected only once. The ten largest make up roughly 0.022% of the sample.

This TCR was sampled from a man between 18 and 29 years old with type 1 diabetes. The receptor chain draws on TRBV28 and TRBJ1-3; TRBD1 matches 9 bases in the middle. The sample comprised naive CD4+ T cells from blood. What the cell subset or site label conveys for this sample: true naive CD4+ T cells. The DNA reads as follows: TGTGCCAGCACCCACGAGGACAGGGGCGAGGGAAACACCATATATTTT. This encodes CASTHEDRGEGNTIYF.